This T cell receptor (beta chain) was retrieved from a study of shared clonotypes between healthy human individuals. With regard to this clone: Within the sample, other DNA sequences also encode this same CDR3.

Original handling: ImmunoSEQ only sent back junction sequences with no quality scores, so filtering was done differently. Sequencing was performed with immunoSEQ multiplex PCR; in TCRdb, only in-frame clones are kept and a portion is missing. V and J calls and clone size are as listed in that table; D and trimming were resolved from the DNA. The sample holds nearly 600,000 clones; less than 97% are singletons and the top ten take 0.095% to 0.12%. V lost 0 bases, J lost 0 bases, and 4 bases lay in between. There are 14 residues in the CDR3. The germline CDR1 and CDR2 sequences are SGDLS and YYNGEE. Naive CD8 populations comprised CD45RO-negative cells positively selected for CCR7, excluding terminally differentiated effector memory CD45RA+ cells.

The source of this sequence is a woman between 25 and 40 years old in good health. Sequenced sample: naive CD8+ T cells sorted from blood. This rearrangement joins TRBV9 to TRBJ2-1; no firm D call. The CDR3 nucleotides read TGTGCCAGCAGCGTAGAGAGCTCCTACAATGAGCAGTTCTTC. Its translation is CASSVESSYNEQFF.